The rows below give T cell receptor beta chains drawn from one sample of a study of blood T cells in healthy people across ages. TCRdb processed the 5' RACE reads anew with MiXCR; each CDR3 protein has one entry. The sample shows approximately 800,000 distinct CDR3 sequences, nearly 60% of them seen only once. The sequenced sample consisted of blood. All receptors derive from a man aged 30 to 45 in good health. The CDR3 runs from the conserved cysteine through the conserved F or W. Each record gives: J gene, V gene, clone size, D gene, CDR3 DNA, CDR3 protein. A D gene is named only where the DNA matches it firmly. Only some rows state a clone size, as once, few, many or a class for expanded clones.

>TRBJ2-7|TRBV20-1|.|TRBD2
TGCAGTGCTACATACCGGAGCATAACAAAAGCGGGAATTTACTACGAGCAGTACTTC
CSATYRSITKAGIYYEQYF
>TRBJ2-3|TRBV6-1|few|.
TGTGCCAGCAGTGGCAGGGGCCTCACAGATACGCAGTATTTT
CASSGRGLTDTQYF
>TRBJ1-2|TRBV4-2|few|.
TGTGCCAGCAGCCAAGAAGGCAGGGTAAATGACTATGGCTACACCTTC
CASSQEGRVNDYGYTF
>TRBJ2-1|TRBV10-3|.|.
TGTGCCATCAGTGCCCCCCGCAGGAGTGAGCAGTTCTTC
CAISAPRRSEQFF
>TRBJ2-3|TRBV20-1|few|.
TGCAGTGCTAGAGACATACGGGCCAGCGGAACAGATACGCAGTATTTT
CSARDIRASGTDTQYF
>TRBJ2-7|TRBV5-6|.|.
TGTGCCAGCAGCTTCCCCGGGCGGGGCTACGAGCAGTACTTC
CASSFPGRGYEQYF
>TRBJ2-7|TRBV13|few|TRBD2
TGTGCCAGCAGCTCAGCAAGCGGGACGGCTGATTTATCCGAGACCTACGAGCAGTACTTC
CASSSASGTADLSETYEQYF
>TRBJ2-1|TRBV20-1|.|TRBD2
TGCAGTGCCCTAGCGGGGGGCTTGGATGAGCAGTTCTTC
CSALAGGLDEQFF
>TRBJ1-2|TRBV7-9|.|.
TGTGCCAGCAGCTCCCAGGGGATTGGCGGCTACACCTTC
CASSSQGIGGYTF
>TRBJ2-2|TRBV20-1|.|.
TGCAGTGCTAGCCCTTCTCTAGTACCGTTCGCCGGGGAGCTGTTTTTT
CSASPSLVPFAGELFF
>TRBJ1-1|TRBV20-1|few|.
TGCAGTGCTAGAACAGGTGGCACTGAAGCTTTCTTT
CSARTGGTEAFF
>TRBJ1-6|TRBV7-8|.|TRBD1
TGTGCCAGCAGCTTAGGATCAGGGGGAACCTATAATTCACCCCTCCACTTT
CASSLGSGGTYNSPLHF
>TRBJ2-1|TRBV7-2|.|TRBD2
TGTGCCAGCAGCTTAGATGGTAGCGGGAGGGCCAATGAGCAGTTCTTC
CASSLDGSGRANEQFF
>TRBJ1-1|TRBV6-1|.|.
TGTGCCAGTAGGAGGGGACGGGGGGACACTGAAGCTTTCTTT
CASRRGRGDTEAFF
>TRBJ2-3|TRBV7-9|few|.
TGTGCCAGCAGCTTAGGTATTCGAGGGGAAAGCACAGATACGCAGTATTTT
CASSLGIRGESTDTQYF
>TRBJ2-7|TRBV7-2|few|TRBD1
TGTGCCAGCAGCTTCGGGACAGGATCCAATGAGCAGTACTTC
CASSFGTGSNEQYF
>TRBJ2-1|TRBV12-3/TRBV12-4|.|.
TGTGCCAGCAGTTTATTCCAGGGACGGGCTGAGCAGTTCTTC
CASSLFQGRAEQFF
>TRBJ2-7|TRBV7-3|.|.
TGTGCCAGCAGCTCGACACCGGACGGGAACAATGAGCAGTACTTC
CASSSTPDGNNEQYF
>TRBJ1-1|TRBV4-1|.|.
TGCGCCAGCAGCCAGACGGGCACAGAGAACACTGAAGCTTTCTTT
CASSQTGTENTEAFF
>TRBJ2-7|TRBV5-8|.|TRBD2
TGTGCCAGCAGCGGGGGCAGCGGGAGGGTCCACGAGCAGTACTTC
CASSGGSGRVHEQYF
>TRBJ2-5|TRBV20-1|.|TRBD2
TGCAGTGCTAGTTTCGCCCAGCGGGGGGGAGAGTACCAAGAGACCCAGTACTTC
CSASFAQRGGEYQETQYF
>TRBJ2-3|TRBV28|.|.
TGTGCCAGCAGTCCCGAACAGTGGAGTGATACGCAGTATTTT
CASSPEQWSDTQYF
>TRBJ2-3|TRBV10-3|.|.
TGTGCCATCAGTGAGGCGGATACGCAGTATTTT
CAISEADTQYF
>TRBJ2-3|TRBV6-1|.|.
TGTGCCAGCAGTGAAACTGAAGCAGATACGCAGTATTTT
CASSETEADTQYF
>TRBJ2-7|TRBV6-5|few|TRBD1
TGTGCCAGCAGTTCGGGACAGATCTCCTACGAGCAGTACTTC
CASSSGQISYEQYF
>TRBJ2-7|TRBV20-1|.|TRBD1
TGCAGTGCTAGACTCCGGGACAGCCTCTACGAGCAGTACTTC
CSARLRDSLYEQYF
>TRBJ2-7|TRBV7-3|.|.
TGTGCCAGCAGCCTCCGGGAGAAGGGCGAGCAGTACTTC
CASSLREKGEQYF
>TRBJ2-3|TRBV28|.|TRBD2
TGTGCCAGCAGTCCTAGTGGGAGGGCCTCAGATACGCAGTATTTT
CASSPSGRASDTQYF
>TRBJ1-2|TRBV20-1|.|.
TGCAGTGCTAGAGTTCAGCCAGGGAACTATGGCTACACCTTC
CSARVQPGNYGYTF
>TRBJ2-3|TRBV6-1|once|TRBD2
TGTGCCAGCGCCCCGCGGGGGGGCCGTTCATATACGCAGTATTTT
CASAPRGGRSYTQYF
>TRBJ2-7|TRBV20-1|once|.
TGCAGTGCTAGATCCCAGGCGCTGAATGAGCAGTACTTC
CSARSQALNEQYF
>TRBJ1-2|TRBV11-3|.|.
TGTGCCAGCAGCCTCTCCGACCATGGCTACACCTTC
CASSLSDHGYTF
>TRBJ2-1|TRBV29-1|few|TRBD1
TGCAGCGTCGGGACAGGGAAAGCAGGGCAGTTCTTC
CSVGTGKAGQFF
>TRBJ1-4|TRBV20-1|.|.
TGCAGTGCTAGATTGGGGGGAACGGACGAAAAACTGTTTTTT
CSARLGGTDEKLFF
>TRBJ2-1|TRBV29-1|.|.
TGCAGCGTGCCAATCTCAAGCGGCGGTGAGCAGTTCTTC
CSVPISSGGEQFF
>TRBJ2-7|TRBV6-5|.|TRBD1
TGTGCCAGCAGCAAACCGGGACAGGGTTTCTACGAGCAGTACTTC
CASSKPGQGFYEQYF
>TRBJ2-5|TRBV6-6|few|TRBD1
TGTGCCAGCAGTTCGACAGGGCGGACAGAGACCCAGTACTTC
CASSSTGRTETQYF
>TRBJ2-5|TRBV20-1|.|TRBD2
TGCAGTGCCAGGGGACTAGCGGGGGGGATGGAGACCCAGTACTTC
CSARGLAGGMETQYF
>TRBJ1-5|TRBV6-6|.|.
TGTGCCAGCAGCGACCTCTTGGCAAATCAGCCCCAGCATTTT
CASSDLLANQPQHF
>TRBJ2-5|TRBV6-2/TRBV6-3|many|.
TGTGCCAGCAGCTCCCTCCGCCTAGCTCAAGAGACCCAGTACTTC
CASSSLRLAQETQYF
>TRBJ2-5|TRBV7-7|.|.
TGTGCCAGCAGCTTAGCGCCGGACAGACAAGAGACCCAGTACTTC
CASSLAPDRQETQYF
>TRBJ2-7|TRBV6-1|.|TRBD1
TGTGCCAGTGAAGGGACAGGCCGCTACGAGCAGTACTTC
CASEGTGRYEQYF
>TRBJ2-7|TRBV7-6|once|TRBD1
TGTGCCAGCAGTCATACAGGGGGCCCCCCTTTTCACGAGCAGTACTTC
CASSHTGGPPFHEQYF
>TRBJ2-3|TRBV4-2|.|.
TGTGCCAGCAGCCAAGGGCGTGACACAGATACGCAGTATTTT
CASSQGRDTDTQYF
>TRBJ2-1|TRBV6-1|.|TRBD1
TGTGCCAGCAGTCGGGACAGGGAAGGGGAGCAGTTCTTC
CASSRDREGEQFF
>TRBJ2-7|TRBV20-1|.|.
TGCAGTGCTAGAGACAGGGATTCCCACGAGCAGTACTTC
CSARDRDSHEQYF
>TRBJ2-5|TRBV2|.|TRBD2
TGTGCCAGCAGTTCGACTAGCGGGGGTTCCGGGACCCAGTACTTC
CASSSTSGGSGTQYF
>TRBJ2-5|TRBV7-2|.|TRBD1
TGTGCCAGCAGCTTAAGGGGGCAGCAAGAGACCCAGTACTTC
CASSLRGQQETQYF
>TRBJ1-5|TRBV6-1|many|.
TGTGCCAGCACGCCGAATGGGGCATATCAGCCCCAGCATTTT
CASTPNGAYQPQHF
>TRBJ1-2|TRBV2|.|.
TGTGCCAGCAGTGTGTCTCCCGGAGGGGGTGGCTACACCTTC
CASSVSPGGGGYTF
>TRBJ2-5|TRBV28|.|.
TGTGCCAGCAGACCCCAGGGTACCTTAGAGACCCAGTACTTC
CASRPQGTLETQYF
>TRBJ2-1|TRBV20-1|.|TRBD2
TGCAGTGCTAGAAGGCCTAGCGGGGAGTTGAATGAGCAGTTCTTC
CSARRPSGELNEQFF
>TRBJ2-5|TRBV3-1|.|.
TGTGCCAGCAGCCAAGCTTTTAGCGGAGAGACCCAGTACTTC
CASSQAFSGETQYF
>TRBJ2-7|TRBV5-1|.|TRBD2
TGCGCCAGCGGCTCTACACTAGCGGGTAACTACGAGCAGTACTTC
CASGSTLAGNYEQYF